This TCR beta chain originates from a study of vaccination and CD4 T cells after COVID-19. Study-wide background: Six male and four female convalescents took part, two of them Hispanic. Study-wide results and caveats: Researchers report that 304 of 307 vaccine-specific clones in convalescent patients proved spike mono-reactive. Recorded median SARS-CoV-2-reactive clonotype numbers increased from about 20 to 38 without reaching significance.

The treatment is: approximately 11-day PBMC culture with coronavirus spike peptide pools or control peptides (ViraFEST assay). Fresh IL-2 medium replaced half the culture medium on days 3 and 7. Once obtained from cultured CD4+ T cells, the DNA was sequenced using the Oncomine TCR Beta short-read assay. TCRdb re-analysed the PCR reads in MiXCR, keeping a single row per CDR3 protein. Altogether roughly 14,000 distinct CDR3 sequences are present, approximately 21% being singletons, with the ten largest covering about 16%. With respect to this clonotype: The antigen is unknown.

Deletions cut 2 bases from V and 5 bases from J, with 10 bases between. CDR3 length: 13 residues. Per the germline V gene, CDR1 is SGHRS and CDR2 is YFSETQ. This chain links TRBV5-1 with TRBJ2-5, with D unclear. This TCR was sampled from a human donor with COVID-19. Sample: cultured CD4+ T cells from blood. CDR3 residues: CASSLTGTETQYF. As DNA, the CDR3 is TGCGCCAGCAGCTTAACGGGTACGGAGACCCAGTACTTC.